The T cell receptor beta chain described here comes from a study of T cell repertoires in cytomegalovirus infection. A note on this clonotype: Its specificity is unknown.

Using its own MiXCR run on the reads, TCRdb lists one record per CDR3 protein. Of about 150,000 distinct CDR3 sequences in the sample, 32% were seen once. This receptor was identified in a human donor in good health (CMV status not recorded). Some clones in this sample may be carry-over from other donors' samples. Sequences were derived from CD8+ T cells from cultured PBMCs, sampled from culture after CMV antigen stimulation.

The CDR3 protein is CASSEFPGTQETQYF. The CDR3 nucleotides are TGTGCCAGCAGTGAGTTTCCGGGGACCCAAGAGACCCAGTACTTC. The chain recombines TRBV2 with TRBJ2-5; either TRBD1 or TRBD2 may supply D (5 bases each). Germline assignment: CDR1 SNHLY and CDR2 FYNNEI. The CDR3 has 15 residues. The V end lost 3 bases, the J end lost 1 base, and 12 bases lay between the germline ends.